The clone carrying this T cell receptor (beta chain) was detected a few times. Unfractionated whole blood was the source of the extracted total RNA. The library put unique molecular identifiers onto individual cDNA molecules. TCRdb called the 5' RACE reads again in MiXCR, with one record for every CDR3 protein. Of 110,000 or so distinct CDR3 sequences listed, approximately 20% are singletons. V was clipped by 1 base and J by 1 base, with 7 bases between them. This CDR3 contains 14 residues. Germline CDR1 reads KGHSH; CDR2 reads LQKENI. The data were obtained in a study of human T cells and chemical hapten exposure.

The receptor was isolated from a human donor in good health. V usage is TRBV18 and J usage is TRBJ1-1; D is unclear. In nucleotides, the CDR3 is TGTGCCAGCTCACCACTGGACCGGAACACTGAAGCTTTCTTT. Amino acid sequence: CASSPLDRNTEAFF.